This TCR beta chain was sequenced for a study of CD8 T cells in ankylosing spondylitis. This clonotype was observed at least ten times. Its antigen is not identified. Scientists made TCR beta libraries using quantitative 5'-RACE with molecular barcodes. TCRdb re-analysed the 5' RACE reads in MiXCR, keeping a single row per CDR3 protein. Of 250,000 or so distinct CDR3 sequences in the sample, about 24% were seen once. Study-wide findings and caveats: Several highly homologous variants formed a TCR beta motif that appeared characteristic of ankylosing spondylitis blood. Clones linked to disease were reported to show significant enrichment in matched ankylosing spondylitis synovial fluid. Relatively scarce in peripheral blood, disease-linked clones were CD8+.

The V and J ends lost 3 bases and 6 bases respectively, with 8 bases between them. Germline V CDR1 and CDR2: KGHDR, SFDVKD. This CDR3 is 13 amino acids long. The TCR comes from a male donor with ankylosing spondylitis or in good health (not recorded which). The material sequenced was blood, either unsorted or a sorted T cell fraction (not recorded which). This rearrangement joins TRBV24-1 to TRBJ2-1; D perhaps matches TRBD1 (5 bases). CDR3 residues: CATSDGAGNEQFF. For the CDR3, the DNA is TGTGCCACCAGTGATGGGGCAGGCAATGAGCAGTTCTTC.